A single sample is the source of the 8 T cell receptor beta chains below, sequenced in a study of beta chain features in type 1 diabetes. Reverse transcribing all isolated RNA meant expressed TCRB transcripts were sequenced. Sequenced by immunoSEQ multiplex PCR; TCRdb stores in-frame clones only, minus some. This sample has around 100,000 clones, with about 26% found just once. Findings and caveats of the study: Shortening that was moderate but significant affected the TCRB CDR3s of Type 1 diabetes patients in all four CD4+ subsets.

These receptors are not linked to any known antigen. Sequencing used central memory CD4+ T cells from blood. The source of these receptors is a woman between 18 and 29 years old with type 1 diabetes.

The gene calls are TRBV28 and TRBJ2-5; 10 bases match TRBD2. Germline V gives CDR1 MDHEN, CDR2 SYDVKM. J was trimmed by 5 bases and V by 11 bases; bases with no gene match: 8. The CDR3 is 13 amino acids. CDR3 amino acids: CAASGSRSETQYF. The CDR3 region has the DNA TGTGCCGCTAGCGGGAGTCGCTCGGAGACCCAGTACTTC.

The rearrangement links TRBV2 to TRBJ2-7; 9 bases are a match to TRBD1. In germline, CDR1 is SNHLY, CDR2 FYNNEI. Trimming took 7 bases from V and 3 from J; bases not matched to a gene: 7. This CDR3 is 14 amino acids long. CDR3 residues: CASMPDRGLYEQYF. The CDR3, as DNA: TGTGCCAGCATGCCGGACAGGGGTCTCTACGAGCAGTACTTC.

This clone was observed a handful of times. The J gene is TRBJ2-3, the V gene TRBV7-9, with 8 bases matching TRBD1. Trimming at V came to 5 bases and at J to 0 bases, leaving 10 bases not matched to a gene. CDR1 and CDR2 from the germline V gene are SEHNR and FQNEAQ (reference sequence). The CDR3 is 17 amino acids. CDR3 residues: CASSRMLTGVSTDTQYF. CDR3 coding DNA: TGTGCCAGCAGCCGAATGCTGACAGGGGTCAGCACAGATACGCAGTATTTT.

A single count supports this clone. V usage is TRBV5-1 and J usage is TRBJ2-7, with D hard to call. The germline CDR1 and CDR2 sequences are SGHRS and YFSETQ. The length of the CDR3 is 14 residues. The germline V and J ends were trimmed by 5 bases and 4 bases, with 16 bases remaining between them. The CDR3 DNA is TGCGCCAGCAGTCTAAGCTCAACCTCGTACGAGCAGTACTTC. It specifies CASSLSSTSYEQYF.

This chain links TRBV7-9 with TRBJ2-1; 8 positions agree with TRBD2. The CDR3 runs 15 residues. Germline-derived CDR1 and CDR2 are SEHNR and FQNEAQ (reference sequence). V was clipped by 0 bases and J by 10 bases; unmatched bases: 8. The CDR3 coding sequence is TGTGCCAGCAGCTTAGCAGGGACTAGGGGAATCGAGCAGTTCTTC. Protein sequence: CASSLAGTRGIEQFF.

The table lists this clone with a few counts. J is TRBJ2-3 and V is TRBV10-3; the match to TRBD1 covers 10 bases. After removal of 3 bases from V and 4 bases from J, the junction contained 7 bases not matched to a gene. Germline assignment: CDR1 ENHRY and CDR2 SYGVKD. The CDR3 spans 16 residues. The chain's CDR3 is CAISDSRGQGADTQYF. As DNA, the CDR3 is TGTGCCATCAGTGACAGCAGAGGACAGGGGGCAGATACGCAGTATTTT.

This chain connects TRBV6-5 to TRBJ1-1; D remains unclear. The germline V gene encodes CDR1 MNHEY and CDR2 SVGAGI. This CDR3 region has 13 residues. V was pared by 6 bases and J by 1 base, with 9 bases between. CDR3 residues: CASRNLQNTEAFF. In DNA, the CDR3 is TGTGCCAGCAGGAATTTACAGAACACTGAAGCTTTCTTT.

This clone was detected only a few times. The J gene is TRBJ1-2, the V gene TRBV6-5; no clear D gene. V was shortened by 8 bases and J by 5 bases, with 12 bases between the two germline ends. Germline CDR1 is MNHEY and CDR2 is SVGAGI. The CDR3 has 12 amino acids. The CDR3 region has the DNA TGTGCCAGCTCCCCGGGTACTTATGGCTACACCTTC. Encoded protein: CASSPGTYGYTF.